This entry concerns a single T cell receptor (beta chain). Produced via immunoSEQ multiplex PCR; TCRdb's table is partial and in-frame only. This table holds 430,000 or so clones, 75% to 95% found once. This record comes from a study of Ad26.COV2.S vaccination and SARS-CoV-2 variants. Overall study: Among those in the COV1001 Ad26.COV2.S trial arm was the donor. Once or twice, 56 days apart, Ad26.COV2.S was delivered intramuscularly.

Treatment here: some 20 received Ad26.COV2.S at low or high dose, single or two shots; five or six received placebo; per-sample allocation not given. All samples were drawn on day 63, counting from the first vaccine or placebo injection. Boston hosted the donor, who was an adult aged 18-55 years. Deletions cut 1 base from V and 2 bases from J, with 14 bases between. In germline, CDR1 is LGHNA, CDR2 YSLEER. This CDR3 is built from 16 residues. V is TRBV4-3 and J is TRBJ1-1; weak D call: TRBD1 (6 bases). Material: peripheral blood, obtained in a trial of Ad26.COV2.S vaccine versus placebo. This clonotype was sampled from a person between 18 and 65 years old who received the Ad26.COV2.S COVID-19 vaccine or a placebo. For the CDR3, the DNA is TGCGCCAGCAGCCAAGGAGGGTGGACAGCTAACACTGAAGCTTTCTTT. Translated: CASSQGGWTANTEAFF.